Presented here are 19 T cell receptor beta chains from one specimen sequenced in a study of cytomegalovirus exposure and HLA in healthy donors. PCR involved 60 Vbeta and 13 Jbeta primers. TCRdb's copy holds only in-frame clones and misses some; the assay was immunoSEQ multiplex PCR. The sample includes some 150,000 clones, roughly 80% of them seen just once. Sequencing was performed on PBMCs. These receptors all stem from a man aged 25 to 45 in good health and CMV-seronegative.

The J gene is TRBJ2-5, the V gene TRBV4-3; TRBD2 matches 12 bases. The ends lost 4 bases at V and 4 bases at J; junction bases unmatched: 7. This CDR3 contains 16 residues. In germline, CDR1 is LGHNA, CDR2 YSLEER. DNA of the CDR3: TGCGCCAGCAGCCTAAACCTAGCGGGGGGGGCAGAGACCCAGTACTTC. It codes for CASSLNLAGGAETQYF.

The V and J genes are TRBV7-3 and TRBJ2-1, with D possibly matching TRBD2 (7 bases). The ends were cut back, 5 bases at V and 4 bases at J, with 18 bases in the middle. The CDR3 is 16 amino acids. Germline CDR1 SGHTA, CDR2 FQGTGA. The CDR3 reads CASSNGGGSPYNEQFF. The CDR3 DNA is TGTGCCAGCAGCAACGGGGGCGGGAGCCCTTACAATGAGCAGTTCTTC.

On this clone: Relative to the germline gene, one junction end is altered; a read error may explain this. V gene TRBV7-7 combines with J gene TRBJ2-5, with D possibly TRBD1 on 5 matching bases. The length of the CDR3 is 15 residues. Germline CDR1 is SSHAT and CDR2 is FNYEAQ (reference sequence). In DNA form, the CDR3 reads TGTGCCAGCAGCTTGAGGCAGGGTGGACAAGAAACCCAGTACTTC. As protein: CASSLRQGGQETQYF.

This rearrangement joins TRBV11-2 to TRBJ1-5; maybe TRBD1 (6 bases). This CDR3 contains 18 residues. Trimming cost V 0 bases and J 0 bases, with 15 bases left between them. Germline CDR1 is SGHAT and CDR2 is FQNNGV. CDR3 loop: CASSLDFAGANSNQPQHF. Here the CDR3 DNA reads TGTGCCAGCAGCTTAGATTTCGCAGGGGCAAATAGCAATCAGCCCCAGCATTTT.

The CDR3 coding sequence is TGTGCCTGGAGACAGGGGTATGAGCAGTTCTTC. It codes for CAWRQGYEQFF. V gene TRBV30 combines with J gene TRBJ2-1; the match to TRBD1 covers 7 bases. CDR1 and CDR2 (germline): GTSNPN, SVGIG (reference sequence). V dropped 3 bases and J dropped 8; count of bases not matched to a gene: 1. The CDR3 is 11 amino acids.

A word on this clone: This sample includes further DNA sequences coding for the same CDR3. The chain employs TRBV6-5 and TRBJ1-5; 7 positions match TRBD1. The V gene's germline CDR1 is MNHEY and CDR2 SVGAGI. The CDR3 extends over 14 amino acids. Trimming took 5 bases from V and 0 from J; bases not matched to a gene: 1. In nucleotides, the CDR3 is TGTGCCAGCAGTAGGGACAGTAGCAATCAGCCCCAGCATTTT. Translated, it gives CASSRDSSNQPQHF.

The chain recombines TRBV6-5 with TRBJ1-1; D might be TRBD1 (6 bases). There are 15 residues in the CDR3. Germline V gives CDR1 MNHEY, CDR2 SVGAGI. Trimming left V 0 bases short and J 3 bases short, with 11 bases between. The CDR3 nucleotides read TGTGCCAGCAGTTACTCGAGGGGGGGTCACACTGAAGCTTTCTTT. This encodes CASSYSRGGHTEAFF.

The chain joins TRBV12-5 to TRBJ2-3; 8 nucleotides agree with TRBD2. There are 13 residues in the CDR3. Germline V gene data show CDR1 as LGHNT and CDR2 as FRNRAP. V dropped 7 bases and J dropped 2; count of bases not matched to a gene: 2. The chain's CDR3 is CASELADTDTQYF. CDR3 nucleotides: TGTGCTAGTGAACTAGCGGACACAGATACGCAGTATTTT.

V and J are TRBV7-9 and TRBJ1-3; TRBD1 is a possible D gene (5 bases). Germline V gives CDR1 SEHNR, CDR2 FQNEAQ (reference sequence). Trimming shortened V by 2 bases and J by 2 bases, and 13 bases separated the two germline ends. The length of the CDR3 is 16 residues. CDR3 coding DNA: TGTGCCAGCAGCTTAAGGGGAGGGCTAACTGGAAACACCATATATTTT. Its translation is CASSLRGGLTGNTIYF.

V is TRBV7-9 and J is TRBJ1-3; D not certain. Germline V gene lookup returns CDR1 SEHNR and CDR2 FQNEAQ (reference sequence). The germline V and J ends were trimmed by 1 base and 1 base, with 8 bases remaining between them. The CDR3 has 15 residues. The CDR3 sequence: CASSLGRASGNTIYF. In DNA, the CDR3 is TGTGCCAGCAGCTTAGGGAGGGCTTCTGGAAACACCATATATTTT.

The chain is built from TRBV6-5 and TRBJ1-1, with 7 bases fitting TRBD1. CDR3 length: 14 amino acids. Per the germline V gene, CDR1 is MNHEY and CDR2 is SVGAGI. Unmatched junction bases numbered 8, after V lost 4 bases and J lost 6 bases. The DNA for the CDR3 is TGTGCCAGCAGTTTTGACAGGGCGGACGCTGAAGCTTTCTTT. Translating it yields CASSFDRADAEAFF.

The rearrangement uses TRBV5-1 and TRBJ2-1, with 8 positions matching TRBD1. This CDR3 is built from 16 residues. Germline V CDR1 and CDR2: SGHRS, YFSETQ. V shed 0 bases and J 7 bases; nucleotides not matched to a gene: 9. The DNA for the CDR3 is TGCGCCAGCAGCTTGGATCTGGGTCAGGGGGCTAATGAGCAGTTCTTC. It yields the protein CASSLDLGQGANEQFF. Full variable domain (rest looked up from reference TRBV5-1 and TRBJ2-1): KAGVTQTPRYLIKTRGQQVTLSCSPISGHRSVSWYQQTPGQGLQFLFEYFSETQRNKGNFPGRFSGRQFSNSRSEMNVSTLELGDSALYLCASSLDLGQGANEQFFGPGTRLTVL.

The V gene is TRBV11-2, the J gene TRBJ1-2, with D unresolved. Germline CDR1 is SGHAT and CDR2 is FQNNGV. This CDR3 has 15 residues. Deletions cut 3 bases from V and 3 bases from J, with 14 bases between. CDR3 sequence: CASSFLSGLDYGYTF. CDR3 coding DNA: TGTGCCAGCAGCTTTCTGTCAGGACTGGACTATGGCTACACCTTC. Based on the CDR3 plus reference TRBV11-2 and TRBJ1-2, the full variable domain is EAGVAQSPRYKIIEKRQSVAFWCNPISGHATLYWYQQILGQGPKLLIQFQNNGVVDDSQLPKDRFSAERLKGVDSTLKIQPAKLEDSAVYLCASSFLSGLDYGYTFGSGTRLTVV.

The chain uses TRBV30 and TRBJ2-3, with a tentative D call TRBD1 (5 bases). Trimming cost V 0 bases and J 7 bases, with 8 bases left between them. Germline assignment: CDR1 GTSNPN and CDR2 SVGIG (reference sequence). The CDR3 runs to 12 residues. DNA for the CDR3: TGTGCCTGGAGTGTAGGGGAAAATACGCAGTATTTT. Protein product: CAWSVGENTQYF.

This clone is a singleton in its sample. The V and J genes are TRBV7-8 and TRBJ2-2; 7 nucleotides align to TRBD1. The CDR3 runs to 17 residues. CDR1 is SGHVS and CDR2 is FQNEAQ in the germline V gene. V lost 1 base and J lost 6; bases outside the gene matches: 11. CDR3 sequence: CASSLGQGQPRAGELFF. As DNA, the CDR3 is TGTGCCAGCAGCTTAGGACAGGGACAGCCTCGTGCCGGGGAGCTGTTTTTT.

The chain uses TRBV4-3 and TRBJ2-7, with a weak D call TRBD2 (5 bases). The CDR3 has 16 amino acids. Germline V gene sequence: CDR1 LGHNA, CDR2 YSLEER. V dropped 1 base and J dropped 1 base, with 14 bases sitting between them. The CDR3 region is CASSQASAGRSYEQYF. DNA for the CDR3: TGCGCCAGCAGCCAAGCGTCCGCGGGTCGGTCCTACGAGCAGTACTTC.

The rearrangement joins TRBV28 to TRBJ1-2; 8 bases fit TRBD1. V was pared by 3 bases and J by 4 bases, with 7 bases of the junction left unmatched. From germline, CDR1 is MDHEN and CDR2 SYDVKM. CDR3 length equals 15 residues. The CDR3 nucleotides are TGTGCCAGCAGTTTTGCAGGGGGCGGTGGCTATGGCTACACCTTC. This sequence encodes CASSFAGGGGYGYTF.

The chain recombines TRBV11-2 with TRBJ2-7; 8 positions match TRBD1. CDR1 and CDR2 from the germline V gene are SGHAT and FQNNGV. This CDR3 contains 17 residues. V trimming: 1 base; J trimming: 0 bases; junction bases outside the gene matches: 8. CDR3: CASSLGRGQVHSYEQYF. CDR3 sequence (DNA): TGTGCCAGCAGCTTAGGTAGGGGACAGGTCCACTCCTACGAGCAGTACTTC.

This clone was counted once. J is TRBJ2-1 and V is TRBV7-9; 7 bases align to TRBD1. The V gene's germline CDR1 is SEHNR and CDR2 FQNEAQ (reference sequence). This CDR3 spans 12 amino acids. The V and J ends lost 5 bases and 10 bases, in that order; junction bases with no gene match: 5. This chain's CDR3 is CASSRGRGEQFF. The CDR3 nucleotides read TGTGCCAGCAGCAGGGGGCGCGGGGAGCAGTTCTTC.